This T cell receptor beta chain appears in the sequencing data of a study of blood T cell repertoires in COVID-19. Overall study context: Samples representing acute and convalescent COVID-19 were sourced from the United States, Italy and Spain. T cells, B-cell-depleted T cells, or PBMCs provided the cDNA or gDNA that served as material.

In the original workflow: It was from reference gene primer amplification that nucleated cell counts were estimated. The repertoire was sequenced with immunoSEQ multiplex PCR; TCRdb's copy has only in-frame clones and lacks some. V, J and clone size are taken as reported in that table, and D and trimming were inferred from the DNA itself. The table lists over 95,000 clones, around 85% of them singletons. Germline trimming cut 3 bases from V and 8 bases from J; bases unmatched to any gene: 9. This CDR3 is built from 16 residues. CDR1 is MDHEN, CDR2 SYDVKM, per germline. The chain couples TRBV28 to TRBJ2-1; 11 nucleotides agree with TRBD2. What was sequenced was peripheral blood. The receptor's source is a human donor in a cohort sampled during active COVID-19. The CDR3 sequence is CASSFPRLAGRYEQFF. DNA for the CDR3: TGTGCCAGCAGTTTTCCCAGACTAGCGGGGAGATATGAGCAGTTCTTC.